This T cell receptor (beta chain) appears in the sequencing data of a study of beta chain features in type 1 diabetes. This clone was counted between two and nine times. The target antigen is unknown. Study-level results: TCRB CDR3s from Type 1 diabetes patients were moderately but significantly shorter in all four CD4+ subsets.

Reverse transcribing all isolated RNA meant expressed TCRB transcripts were sequenced. Clones were read by immunoSEQ multiplex PCR, and TCRdb kept only the in-frame ones, dropping some. This sample has about 410,000 clones; approximately 15% occur once, and the top ten carry about 0.034%. The CDR3 length is 12 residues. Trimming cost V 0 bases and J 11 bases, with 10 bases left between them. Germline V gene data show CDR1 as SGHAT and CDR2 as FQNNGV. The sequence came from a man aged 25-45 years in good health. The rearrangement uses TRBV11-2 and TRBJ1-1; tentative D call: TRBD1 (6 bases). Sequencing was done on a sample of naive CD4+ T cells from blood. Written as DNA, the CDR3 is TGTGCCAGCAGCTTAGAAGGGGGGTCGGCTTTCTTT. It specifies CASSLEGGSAFF. The full variable domain, completed using reference TRBV11-2 and TRBJ1-1, is EAGVAQSPRYKIIEKRQSVAFWCNPISGHATLYWYQQILGQGPKLLIQFQNNGVVDDSQLPKDRFSAERLKGVDSTLKIQPAKLEDSAVYLCASSLEGGSAFFGQGTRLTVV.